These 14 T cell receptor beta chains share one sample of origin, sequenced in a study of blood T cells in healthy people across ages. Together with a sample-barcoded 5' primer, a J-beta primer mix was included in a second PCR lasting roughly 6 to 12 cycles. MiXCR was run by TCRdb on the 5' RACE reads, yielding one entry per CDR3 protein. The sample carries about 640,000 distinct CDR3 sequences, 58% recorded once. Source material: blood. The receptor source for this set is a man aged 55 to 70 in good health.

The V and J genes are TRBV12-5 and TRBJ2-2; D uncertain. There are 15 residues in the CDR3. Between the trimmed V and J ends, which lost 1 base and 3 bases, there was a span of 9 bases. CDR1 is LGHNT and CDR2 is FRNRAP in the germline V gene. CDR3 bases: TGTGCTAGTGGTTTGGGGCAGCGATACACCGGGGAGCTGTTTTTT. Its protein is CASGLGQRYTGELFF.

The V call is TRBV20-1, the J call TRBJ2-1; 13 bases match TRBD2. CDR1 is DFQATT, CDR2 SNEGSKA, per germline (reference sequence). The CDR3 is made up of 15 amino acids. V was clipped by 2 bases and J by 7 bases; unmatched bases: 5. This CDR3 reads CSARTSGGAWNEQFF. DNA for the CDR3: TGCAGTGCTAGAACTAGCGGGGGGGCTTGGAATGAGCAGTTCTTC.

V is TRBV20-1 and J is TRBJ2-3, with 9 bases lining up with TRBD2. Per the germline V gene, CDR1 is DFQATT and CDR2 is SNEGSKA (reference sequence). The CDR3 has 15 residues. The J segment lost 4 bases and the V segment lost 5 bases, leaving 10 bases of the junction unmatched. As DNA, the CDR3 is TGCAGTGCTGCAGATGGGACTAGCCAAGCAGATACGCAGTATTTT. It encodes CSAADGTSQADTQYF.

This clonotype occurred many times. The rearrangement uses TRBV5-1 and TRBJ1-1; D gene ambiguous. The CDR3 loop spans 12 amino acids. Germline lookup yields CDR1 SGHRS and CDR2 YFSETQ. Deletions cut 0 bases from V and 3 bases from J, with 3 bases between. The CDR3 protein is CASSLGYTEAFF. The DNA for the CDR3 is TGCGCCAGCAGCTTGGGGTACACTGAAGCTTTCTTT.

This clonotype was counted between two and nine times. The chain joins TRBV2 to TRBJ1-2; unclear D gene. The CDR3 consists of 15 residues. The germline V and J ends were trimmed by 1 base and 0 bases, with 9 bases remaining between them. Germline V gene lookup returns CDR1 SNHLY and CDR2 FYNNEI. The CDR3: CASSEVGATNYGYTF. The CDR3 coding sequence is TGTGCCAGCAGTGAAGTGGGCGCCACTAACTATGGCTACACCTTC.

Here the CDR3 DNA reads TGTGCCAGCAGCTTCCCCACGTTTTCCCCGGATACGCAGTATTTT. This encodes CASSFPTFSPDTQYF. V is TRBV5-6 and J is TRBJ2-3; no firm D call. The V gene lost 2 bases and the J gene lost 6 bases, with 16 bases spanning the gap. Germline assignment: CDR1 SGHDT and CDR2 YYEEEE. CDR3 length: 15 amino acids.

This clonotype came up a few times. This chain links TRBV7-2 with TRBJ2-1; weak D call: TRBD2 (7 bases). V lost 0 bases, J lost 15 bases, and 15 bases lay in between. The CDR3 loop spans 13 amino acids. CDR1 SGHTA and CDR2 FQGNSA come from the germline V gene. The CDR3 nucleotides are TGTGCCAGCAGCTTAGCGGGGGGGCCGTTTTGGTTCTTC. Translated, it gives CASSLAGGPFWFF.

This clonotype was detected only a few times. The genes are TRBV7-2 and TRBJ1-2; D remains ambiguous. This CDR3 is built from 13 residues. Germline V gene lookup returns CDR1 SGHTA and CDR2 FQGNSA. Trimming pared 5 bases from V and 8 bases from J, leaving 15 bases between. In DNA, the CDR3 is TGTGCCAGCAGCCCCGGACCGTATAGGGGCTACACCTTC. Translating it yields CASSPGPYRGYTF.

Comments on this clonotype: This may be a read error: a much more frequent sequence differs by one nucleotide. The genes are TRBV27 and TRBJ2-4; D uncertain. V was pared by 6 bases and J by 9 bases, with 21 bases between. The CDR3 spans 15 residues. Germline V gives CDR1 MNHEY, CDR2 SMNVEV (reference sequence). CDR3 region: CASSDPSDPSGIQYF. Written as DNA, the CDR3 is TGTGCCAGCAGCGATCCCAGCGACCCATCGGGCATTCAGTACTTC.

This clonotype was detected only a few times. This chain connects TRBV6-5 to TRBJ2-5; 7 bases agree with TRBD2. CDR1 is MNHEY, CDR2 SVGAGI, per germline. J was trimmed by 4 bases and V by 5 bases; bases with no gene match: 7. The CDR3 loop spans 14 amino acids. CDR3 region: CASSLTSLGETQYF. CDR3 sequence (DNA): TGTGCCAGCAGTCTGACTAGCTTAGGAGAGACCCAGTACTTC.

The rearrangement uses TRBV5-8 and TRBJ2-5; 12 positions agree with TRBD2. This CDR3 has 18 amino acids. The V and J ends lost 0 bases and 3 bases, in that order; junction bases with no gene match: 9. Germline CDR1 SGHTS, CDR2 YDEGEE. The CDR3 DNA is TGTGCCAGCAGCTTGGTGCTAGCGGGGGGGCCGGAGGAAGAGACCCAGTACTTC. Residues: CASSLVLAGGPEEETQYF.

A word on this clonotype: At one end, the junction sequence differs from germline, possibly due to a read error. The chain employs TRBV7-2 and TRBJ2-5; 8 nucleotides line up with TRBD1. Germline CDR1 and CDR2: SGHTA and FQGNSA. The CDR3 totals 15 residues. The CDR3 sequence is CVSSLGQGPWETQYF. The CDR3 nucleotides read TGTGTCAGCAGCTTAGGACAGGGACCATGGGAGACCCAGTACTTC.

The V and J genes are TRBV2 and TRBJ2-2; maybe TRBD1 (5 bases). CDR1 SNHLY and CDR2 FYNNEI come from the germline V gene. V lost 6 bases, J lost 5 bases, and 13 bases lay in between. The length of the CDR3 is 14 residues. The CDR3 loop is CASRGPGRTGELFF. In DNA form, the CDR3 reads TGTGCCAGCAGGGGGCCAGGGCGGACCGGGGAGCTGTTTTTT. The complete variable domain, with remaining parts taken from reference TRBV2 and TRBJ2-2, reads EPEVTQTPSHQVTQMGQEVILRCVPISNHLYFYWYRQILGQKVEFLVSFYNNEISEKSEIFDDQFSVERPDGSNFTLKIRSTKLEDSAMYFCASRGPGRTGELFFGEGSRLTVL.

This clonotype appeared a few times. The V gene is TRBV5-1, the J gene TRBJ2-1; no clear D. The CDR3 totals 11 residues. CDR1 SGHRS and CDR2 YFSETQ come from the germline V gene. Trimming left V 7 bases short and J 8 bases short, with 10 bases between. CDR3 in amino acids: CASWYNDEQFF. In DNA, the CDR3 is TGCGCCAGCTGGTATAACGATGAGCAGTTCTTC.